Below, 15 T cell receptor beta chains from the same sample are listed, as sequenced in a study of human T cells and chemical hapten exposure. A single record per CDR3 protein comes from TCRdb applying MiXCR to the 5' RACE reads. The sample shows more than 75,000 distinct CDR3 sequences, 15% to 20% of them seen only once. Blood, whole and unfractionated, served as the source for total RNA extraction. The receptors were sampled from a female donor in good health.

The rearrangement uses TRBV6-2 or TRBV6-3 and TRBJ1-2; D remains unclear. Germline assignment: CDR1 MNHEY and CDR2 SVGEGT. This CDR3 spans 15 amino acids. Deletions cut 7 bases from V and 3 bases from J, with 18 bases between. In DNA form, the CDR3 reads TGTGCCAGCATGGAACGTCTGGGCCTATACTATGGCTACACCTTC. Protein product: CASMERLGLYYGYTF.

This clonotype showed up just a few times. The chain couples TRBV3-1 to TRBJ2-1; no definite D call. There are 12 residues in the CDR3. The ends were cut back, 1 base at V and 8 bases at J, with 6 bases in the middle. Germline V gives CDR1 LGHDT, CDR2 YNNKEL (reference sequence). CDR3 bases: TGTGCCAGCAGCCAAGCTATACATGAGCAGTTCTTC. Protein sequence: CASSQAIHEQFF.

Only a few counts were recorded for this clonotype. The chain joins TRBV28 to TRBJ1-5; a possible D gene is TRBD1 (5 bases). This CDR3 is built from 15 residues. V lost 6 bases to trimming and J lost 4 bases, with 16 bases between them. Germline lookup yields CDR1 MDHEN and CDR2 SYDVKM. The CDR3 reads CASRGRDGANQPQHF. The CDR3 bases are TGTGCCAGCAGAGGAAGAGACGGGGCGAATCAGCCCCAGCATTTT.

The chain employs TRBV30 and TRBJ2-2, with D maybe TRBD1 (5 bases). V lost 2 bases and J 6 bases, leaving 16 bases between the germline ends. Germline lookup yields CDR1 GTSNPN and CDR2 SVGIG (reference sequence). The CDR3 has 15 residues. The CDR3 DNA reads as TGTGCCTGGAGTTTGTGGCAGGGAAAGGCCGGGGAGCTGTTTTTT. Its protein is CAWSLWQGKAGELFF. Combining the CDR3 with reference TRBV30 and TRBJ2-2 gives the whole variable domain SQTIHQWPATLVQPVGSPLSLECTVEGTSNPNLYWYRQAAGRGLQLLFYSVGIGQISSEVPQNLSASRPQDRQFILSSKKLLLSDSGFYLCAWSLWQGKAGELFFGEGSRLTVL.

V usage is TRBV27 and J usage is TRBJ2-2; D remains unclear. Trimming pared 5 bases from V and 0 bases from J, leaving 7 bases between. Germline CDR1 MNHEY, CDR2 SMNVEV (reference sequence). The CDR3 sequence is 14 residues long. The DNA for the CDR3 is TGTGCCAGCAGTCCGTTCGCGAACACCGGGGAGCTGTTTTTT. Its translation is CASSPFANTGELFF.

The table lists this clonotype with a few counts. The rearrangement joins TRBV5-1 to TRBJ2-5, with 7 bases lining up with TRBD2. CDR1 is SGHRS and CDR2 is YFSETQ in the germline V gene. V dropped 0 bases and J dropped 2; count of bases not matched to a gene: 4. The length of the CDR3 is 15 residues. CDR3 DNA sequence: TGCGCCAGCAGCTTGGGGCTAGCGGAACAAGAGACCCAGTACTTC. This translates into CASSLGLAEQETQYF.

The genes are TRBV5-1 and TRBJ2-7; D ambiguous. V was shortened by 0 bases and J by 2 bases, with 9 bases between the two germline ends. This CDR3 comprises 14 residues. Germline-derived CDR1 and CDR2 are SGHRS and YFSETQ. In DNA, the CDR3 is TGCGCCAGCAGCTTGGGGGATGGGGCCTACGAGCAGTACTTC. This codes for CASSLGDGAYEQYF.

This clonotype showed up just a few times. The chain links TRBV20-1 to TRBJ1-5; 7 bases are a match to TRBD1. The CDR3 spans 15 residues. CDR1 is DFQATT, CDR2 SNEGSKA, per germline (reference sequence). The V and J ends lost 4 bases and 0 bases, in that order; junction bases with no gene match: 6. DNA for the CDR3: TGCAGTGCTACCCACAGGGGAAATAGCAATCAGCCCCAGCATTTT. Its translation is CSATHRGNSNQPQHF.

This clonotype was counted a few times. The genes are TRBV5-6 and TRBJ2-3; perhaps TRBD1 as D (6 bases). Germline CDR1 and CDR2: SGHDT and YYEEEE. Trimming pared 1 base from V and 4 bases from J, leaving 13 bases between. The CDR3 is 15 amino acids. CDR3 in amino acids: CASSLTGNLADTQYF. The CDR3 bases are TGTGCCAGCAGCTTGACAGGGAATCTTGCAGATACGCAGTATTTT. The variable domain in full, with the rest retrieved from reference TRBV5-6 and TRBJ2-3, is DAGVTQSPTHLIKTRGQQVTLRCSPKSGHDTVSWYQQALGQGPQFIFQYYEEEERQRGNFPDRFSGHQFPNYSSELNVNALLLGDSALYLCASSLTGNLADTQYFGPGTRLTVL.

The chain is built from TRBV7-2 and TRBJ2-5, with 8 bases that match TRBD1. V gave up 1 base and J gave up 5 bases; unmatched junction bases: 9. This CDR3 has 16 amino acids. Germline V CDR1 and CDR2: SGHTA, FQGNSA. CDR3 residues: CASSLGSRTGQETQYF. DNA for the CDR3: TGTGCCAGCAGCTTAGGTTCCCGGACAGGGCAGGAGACCCAGTACTTC.

This clonotype was observed a handful of times. This rearrangement joins TRBV29-1 to TRBJ1-2; D remains ambiguous. The CDR3 runs to 14 residues. In germline, CDR1 is SQVTM, CDR2 ANQGSEA. Trimming shortened V by 2 bases and J by 3 bases, and 13 bases separated the two germline ends. The CDR3 nucleotides are TGCAGCGTTGAAATCCGAGACACCCACTATGGCTACACCTTC. The encoded protein is CSVEIRDTHYGYTF.

Worth noting for this clonotype: One end of the junction does not line up with germline, which may come from a read error. The genes are TRBV10-3 and TRBJ1-2; no reliable D call. CDR1 is ENHRY, CDR2 SYGVKD, per germline. The CDR3 has 14 residues. DNA of the CDR3: TGTGCCATCACTGAGGGTATTCAAGTCTATGGCTACACCTTC. Protein sequence: CAITEGIQVYGYTF.

The gene calls are TRBV12-5 and TRBJ2-7; D possibly matches TRBD1 or TRBD2 (5 bases each). The CDR3 is made up of 11 amino acids. The V end lost 9 bases, the J end lost 6 bases, and 12 bases lay between the germline ends. CDR1 is LGHNT, CDR2 FRNRAP, per germline. The CDR3: CARGPSGEQYF. CDR3 bases: TGTGCTAGGGGACCTTCCGGCGAGCAGTACTTC.

This chain connects TRBV20-1 to TRBJ1-5, with 7 bases identical to TRBD1. Trimming at V came to 2 bases and at J to 6 bases, leaving 7 bases not matched to a gene. Germline CDR1 and CDR2: DFQATT and SNEGSKA (reference sequence). CDR3 size: 14 residues. The CDR3 nucleotides read TGCAGTGCTAGAAGACAGGGCTTTAGTCAGCCCCAGCATTTT. Translating gives CSARRQGFSQPQHF.

This clonotype occurred a few times. V gene TRBV9 combines with J gene TRBJ2-7, with D unclear. V lost 0 bases and J lost 2, with 9 bases in between. Germline V gene lookup returns CDR1 SGDLS and CDR2 YYNGEE. The CDR3 length is 14 residues. The CDR3 loop is CASSVDPLTYEQYF. CDR3 in DNA: TGTGCCAGCAGCGTAGACCCACTCACCTACGAGCAGTACTTC.